This section outlines one T cell receptor beta chain sequence together with its context. V trimming: 5 bases; J trimming: 8 bases; junction bases outside the gene matches: 6. CDR3 length: 14 amino acids. The germline gives CDR1 MDHEN, CDR2 SYDVKM. The data were taken from a study of blood T cell repertoires in COVID-19. In the original analysis: From reference gene primer amplification, estimates of nucleated cell counts were derived. Measured with immunoSEQ multiplex PCR; TCRdb has only the in-frame clones, and not every one. That table supplies the V and J calls and clone size; D and trimming were determined from the DNA. The sample yields 330,000 or so clones, more than 75% seen once.

The receptor was derived from a woman aged 25 to 39 who had recovered from COVID-19. The chain links TRBV28 to TRBJ1-4, with 9 bases lining up with TRBD1. The sample comprised PBMCs or T cells enriched from blood (not recorded which). CDR3 DNA sequence: TGTGCCAGCAGTCCACAGGGGGCGGAAGAAAAACTGTTTTTT. This translates into CASSPQGAEEKLFF. The entire variable domain, with the rest obtained from reference TRBV28 and TRBJ1-4, is as follows: DVKVTQSSRYLVKRTGEKVFLECVQDMDHENMFWYRQDPGLGLRLIYFSYDVKMKEKGDIPEGYSVSREKKERFSLILESASTNQTSMYLCASSPQGAEEKLFFGSGTQLSVL.